This is a list of T cell receptor beta chains from one sample in a study of T cells after posttransplantation cyclophosphamide. Produced via immunoSEQ multiplex PCR; TCRdb's table is partial and in-frame only. The sample contains 11,000 to 15,000 clones, about four fifths of which appear only once. The specimen was memory CD4+ T cells sorted from PBMCs. The receptor set was obtained from a man in his fifties or sixties. CDR3s include the opening cysteine and the closing phenylalanine or tryptophan. A D gene is named only where the DNA matches it firmly. Clone size is shown for a subset of rows, as once, few, many or a class of expanded clone.

V: TRBV12-5; J: TRBJ2-1; size: .; D: TRBD2; length: 13; CDR3: CASGLAGINEQFF; DNA: TGTGCTAGTGGCCTAGCGGGTATCAATGAGCAGTTCTTC
V: TRBV5-1; J: TRBJ2-3; size: .; D: .; length: 16; CDR3: CASSLEGGTPADTQYF; DNA: TGCGCCAGCAGCTTGGAGGGCGGGACCCCGGCAGATACGCAGTATTTT
V: TRBV4-2; J: TRBJ2-4; size: .; D: .; length: 15; CDR3: CASSQNTVAKNIQYF; DNA: TGTGCCAGCAGCCAAAATACAGTAGCCAAAAACATTCAGTACTTC
V: TRBV6-1; J: TRBJ2-5; size: .; D: .; length: 12; CDR3: CASARGQETQYF; DNA: TGTGCCAGCGCCAGGGGTCAAGAGACCCAGTACTTC
V: TRBV5-4; J: TRBJ1-3; size: .; D: TRBD1; length: 15; CDR3: CASSLKTGTGNTIYF; DNA: TGTGCCAGCAGCCTGAAGACAGGGACTGGAAACACCATATATTTT
V: TRBV4-1; J: TRBJ1-6; size: .; D: .; length: 13; CDR3: CASSPRYNSPLHF; DNA: TGCGCCAGCAGTCCCCGTTATAATTCACCCCTCCACTTT
V: TRBV6-6; J: TRBJ1-5; size: .; D: .; length: 12; CDR3: CAGRGEGQPQHF; DNA: TGTGCCGGGCGGGGCGAGGGGCAGCCCCAGCATTTT
V: TRBV7-2; J: TRBJ2-1; size: .; D: .; length: 14; CDR3: CASSLARRVNEQFF; DNA: TGTGCCAGCAGCTTAGCGCGCCGAGTCAATGAGCAGTTCTTC
V: TRBV5-1; J: TRBJ2-1; size: .; D: TRBD2; length: 16; CDR3: CASSVPGLGTYNEQFF; DNA: TGCGCCAGCAGCGTTCCGGGACTAGGGACCTACAATGAGCAGTTCTTC
V: TRBV4-2; J: TRBJ2-7; size: .; D: .; length: 15; CDR3: CASSQVSTEYYEQYF; DNA: TGTGCCAGCAGCCAAGTAAGTACTGAATACTACGAGCAGTACTTC
V: TRBV5-1; J: TRBJ2-7; size: .; D: TRBD2; length: 14; CDR3: CASSSQAGVIEQYF; DNA: TGCGCCAGCAGCTCCCAAGCGGGAGTGATCGAGCAGTACTTC
V: TRBV7-2; J: TRBJ2-3; size: .; D: .; length: 15; CDR3: CASSFYGGLTDTQYF; DNA: TGTGCCAGCAGCTTCTACGGGGGGCTCACAGATACGCAGTATTTT
V: TRBV6-5; J: TRBJ2-1; size: .; D: .; length: 15; CDR3: CASSYKILSYNEQFF; DNA: TGTGCCAGCAGTTACAAAATATTATCCTACAATGAGCAGTTCTTC
V: TRBV7-2; J: TRBJ1-5; size: .; D: .; length: 13; CDR3: CASSPQVGRPQHF; DNA: TGTGCCAGCAGCCCCCAGGTCGGGAGGCCCCAGCATTTT
V: TRBV5-1; J: TRBJ2-7; size: .; D: .; length: 16; CDR3: CASSVQPADNSYEQYF; DNA: TGCGCCAGCAGCGTACAGCCAGCCGATAACTCCTACGAGCAGTACTTC
V: TRBV7-3; J: TRBJ2-3; size: .; D: .; length: 13; CDR3: CASSTTPRGTQYF; DNA: TGTGCCAGCAGCACAACCCCTAGGGGTACGCAGTATTTT
V: TRBV7-2; J: TRBJ1-1; size: few; D: .; length: 13; CDR3: CASSWGGYTEAFF; DNA: TGTGCCAGCAGCTGGGGGGGGTACACTGAAGCTTTCTTT
V: TRBV5-1; J: TRBJ2-7; size: .; D: .; length: 14; CDR3: CASSLDRVSYEQYF; DNA: TGCGCCAGCAGCTTGGACAGGGTCTCCTACGAGCAGTACTTC
V: TRBV30; J: TRBJ2-4; size: .; D: .; length: 15; CDR3: CAWNRLEGAKNIQYF; DNA: TGTGCCTGGAATAGACTAGAGGGTGCCAAAAACATTCAGTACTTC
V: TRBV13; J: TRBJ2-2; size: .; D: TRBD2; length: 16; CDR3: CASSLERTSPTGELFF; DNA: TGTGCCAGCAGCTTGGAGAGGACTAGCCCAACCGGGGAGCTGTTTTTT
V: TRBV12-5; J: TRBJ1-1; size: .; D: .; length: 13; CDR3: CASGYRQVSEAFF; DNA: TGTGCTAGTGGTTATCGCCAGGTTTCTGAAGCTTTCTTT
V: TRBV5-1; J: TRBJ2-7; size: .; D: TRBD2; length: 14; CDR3: CASSLTSGTGEQYF; DNA: TGCGCCAGCAGCTTGACTAGCGGGACCGGCGAGCAGTACTTC
V: TRBV10-3; J: TRBJ1-2; size: .; D: .; length: 14; CDR3: CAISALKDFRGYTF; DNA: TGTGCCATCAGTGCATTGAAGGACTTTAGGGGCTACACCTTC
V: TRBV11-3; J: TRBJ1-1; size: .; D: .; length: 14; CDR3: CASRYRSGNTEAFF; DNA: TGTGCCAGCAGGTACAGATCCGGGAACACTGAAGCTTTCTTT
V: TRBV11-3; J: TRBJ1-1; size: .; D: .; length: 14; CDR3: CASSLGEDGAEAFF; DNA: TGTGCCAGCAGCTTAGGAGAGGATGGTGCTGAAGCTTTCTTT
V: TRBV7-8; J: TRBJ1-5; size: few; D: .; length: 15; CDR3: CASSLAGDTYQPQHF; DNA: TGTGCCAGCAGCTTGGCGGGGGACACGTATCAGCCCCAGCATTTT
V: TRBV15; J: TRBJ1-1; size: .; D: .; length: 13; CDR3: CATSGSRATEAFF; DNA: TGTGCCACCAGCGGCTCCAGGGCCACTGAAGCTTTCTTT
V: TRBV5-5; J: TRBJ1-2; size: once; D: TRBD1; length: 16; CDR3: CASSLFGKGASVGYTF; DNA: TGTGCCAGCAGCTTGTTCGGGAAGGGGGCATCGGTCGGCTACACCTTC
V: TRBV4-2; J: TRBJ2-7; size: .; D: TRBD2; length: 21; CDR3: CASSQVPPYGLAGASSYEQYF; DNA: TGTGCCAGCAGCCAAGTCCCACCCTACGGACTAGCGGGAGCGTCCTCCTACGAGCAGTACTTC
V: TRBV6-5; J: TRBJ1-5; size: large; D: TRBD1; length: 15; CDR3: CASSPQGDNRQPQHF; DNA: TGTGCCAGCAGTCCCCAGGGGGACAATCGGCAGCCCCAGCATTTT
V: TRBV6-6; J: TRBJ1-6; size: medium-sized; D: .; length: 15; CDR3: CASKTIRSGNSPLHF; DNA: TGTGCCAGCAAAACGATCAGGTCGGGGAATTCACCCCTCCACTTT
V: TRBV6-5; J: TRBJ2-7; size: .; D: .; length: 15; CDR3: CASSYSISSQRTVLF; DNA: TGTGCCAGCAGTTACTCGATCTCTTCCCAGAGGACAGTACTTTTC
V: TRBV19; J: TRBJ2-7; size: .; D: .; length: 16; CDR3: CASSPGPTRATYEQYF; DNA: TGTGCCAGTAGTCCTGGTCCCACTAGAGCAACCTACGAGCAGTACTTC
V: TRBV2; J: TRBJ1-1; size: .; D: TRBD1; length: 11; CDR3: CASILDRVTFF; DNA: TGTGCCAGCATCCTGGACAGGGTAACTTTCTTT
V: TRBV28; J: TRBJ1-6; size: .; D: TRBD1; length: 15; CDR3: CASSLDRGNNSPLHF; DNA: TGTGCCAGCAGTTTAGACAGGGGAAATAATTCACCCCTCCACTTT
V: TRBV28; J: TRBJ1-5; size: few; D: .; length: 11; CDR3: CASSLFEGLYF; DNA: TGTGCCAGCAGTTTATTTGAGGGATTGTATTTT
V: TRBV29-1; J: TRBJ2-3; size: .; D: TRBD1; length: 16; CDR3: CSVEARDRVPPDTQYF; DNA: TGCAGCGTTGAAGCCCGGGACAGGGTTCCTCCCGATACGCAGTATTTT
V: TRBV5-1; J: TRBJ2-2; size: .; D: .; length: 13; CDR3: CASSTGPSGELFF; DNA: TGCGCCAGCAGCACAGGGCCCTCCGGGGAGCTGTTTTTT
V: TRBV7-8; J: TRBJ1-5; size: .; D: .; length: 16; CDR3: CASSLAVYRINQPQHF; DNA: TGTGCCAGCAGCTTAGCGGTCTACAGAATCAATCAGCCCCAGCATTTT
V: TRBV4-3; J: TRBJ2-3; size: .; D: TRBD1; length: 15; CDR3: CASSQRDSPADTQYF; DNA: TGCGCCAGCAGCCAGAGGGACAGCCCGGCAGATACGCAGTATTTT
V: TRBV2; J: TRBJ1-2; size: .; D: TRBD1; length: 14; CDR3: CASRLIQGGYGYTF; DNA: TGTGCCAGCAGGCTGATACAGGGGGGGTATGGCTACACCTTC
V: TRBV5-1; J: TRBJ2-5; size: .; D: .; length: 13; CDR3: CASSGGAKETQYF; DNA: TGCGCCAGCAGCGGGGGGGCTAAGGAGACCCAGTACTTC